The 30 T cell receptor beta chains below all came from one sample that was sequenced in a study of cytomegalovirus exposure and HLA in healthy donors. Primers: 60 Vbeta forward and 13 Jbeta reverse. Some clones are missing from TCRdb's copy, which holds only in-frame ones; the method was immunoSEQ multiplex PCR. This sample has roughly 160,000 clones; 80% to 90% occur once, and the top ten carry less than 2.5%. Material: PBMCs. The origin of the receptors is a male donor in good health and CMV-seronegative.

J is TRBJ2-2 and V is TRBV11-2, with 14 bases matching TRBD2. The CDR3 length is 19 residues. The germline CDR1 and CDR2 sequences are SGHAT and FQNNGV. J gave up 6 bases and V 5 bases, and 14 bases lay outside the gene matches. The CDR3 spells CASSINPGLAGDMAGELFF. CDR3 sequence (DNA): TGTGCCAGCAGCATAAACCCGGGACTAGCGGGAGATATGGCCGGGGAGCTGTTTTTT.

J is TRBJ2-7 and V is TRBV28; 8 bases fit TRBD1. CDR3 length: 14 amino acids. V was pared by 6 bases and J by 6 bases, with 10 bases of the junction left unmatched. Germline V CDR1 and CDR2: MDHEN, SYDVKM. The CDR3 protein is CASRLGTGLGEQYF. DNA of the CDR3: TGTGCCAGCAGGCTTGGGACAGGCTTGGGCGAGCAGTACTTC. The whole variable domain, remainder taken from reference TRBV28 and TRBJ2-7, is DVKVTQSSRYLVKRTGEKVFLECVQDMDHENMFWYRQDPGLGLRLIYFSYDVKMKEKGDIPEGYSVSREKKERFSLILESASTNQTSMYLCASRLGTGLGEQYFGPGTRLTVT.

This clone showed up just a few times. The chain is built from TRBV28 and TRBJ2-7; TRBD2 matches at 10 bases. Per germline, CDR1 MDHEN and CDR2 SYDVKM. The V and J ends lost 8 bases and 7 bases, in that order; junction bases with no gene match: 11. CDR3 length: 14 amino acids. In DNA form, the CDR3 reads TGTGCCAGCGGGGCAGCGGGAGGGCCAAAAGAGCAGTACTTC. Translation gives CASGAAGGPKEQYF.

The chain is built from TRBV5-1 and TRBJ2-2; 9 positions agree with TRBD1. Germline loops: CDR1 SGHRS, CDR2 YFSETQ. This CDR3 region has 15 residues. V lost 4 bases and J lost 4; bases outside the gene matches: 5. For the CDR3, the DNA is TGCGCCAGCAGCCCGGGGACAGGGAGCACCGGGGAGCTGTTTTTT. Its translation is CASSPGTGSTGELFF. Complete variable domain (other parts from reference TRBV5-1 and TRBJ2-2): KAGVTQTPRYLIKTRGQQVTLSCSPISGHRSVSWYQQTPGQGLQFLFEYFSETQRNKGNFPGRFSGRQFSNSRSEMNVSTLELGDSALYLCASSPGTGSTGELFFGEGSRLTVL.

The CDR3 here is CASSLTGERNEQYF. The CDR3 nucleotides are TGTGCCAGTAGTTTGACAGGAGAGAGGAACGAGCAGTACTTC. The V call is TRBV19, the J call TRBJ2-7; a weak D match, TRBD1 (6 bases). Germline V gene lookup returns CDR1 LNHDA and CDR2 SQIVND (reference sequence). CDR3 length: 14 residues. V lost 5 bases and J 5 bases, leaving 16 bases between the germline ends.

The chain combines TRBV5-5 with TRBJ2-7; perhaps TRBD1 as D (6 bases). CDR1 and CDR2 (germline): SGHKS, YYEKEE (reference sequence). V lost 4 bases, J lost 0 bases, and 14 bases lay in between. There are 15 residues in the CDR3. The chain's CDR3 is CASSPGHIYSYEQYF. In nucleotides, the CDR3 is TGTGCCAGCAGCCCGGGACATATATACTCCTACGAGCAGTACTTC.

The CDR3 DNA reads TGTGCCAGCAGTCCCCCGGAGGGAGTTAGGTACATTCAGTACTTC. Translated: CASSPPEGVRYIQYF. The V and J genes are TRBV28 and TRBJ2-4, with a tentative D call TRBD2 (6 bases). The CDR3 loop spans 15 amino acids. Trimming removed 5 bases from V and 8 bases from J, with 19 bases in between. Germline CDR1 MDHEN, CDR2 SYDVKM.

This chain links TRBV19 with TRBJ2-7; tentatively, D is TRBD1 (8 bases). There are 13 residues in the CDR3. The V end was cut by 4 bases, the J end by 5 bases, with 12 bases between. Germline CDR1 reads LNHDA; CDR2 reads SQIVND (reference sequence). Here the CDR3 DNA reads TGTGCCAGTAGTAACAGGGGGAGGGACGAGCAGTACTTC. Residues: CASSNRGRDEQYF.

The chain employs TRBV10-3 and TRBJ2-7, with 10 bases lining up with TRBD2. This CDR3 contains 14 residues. With 10 bases clipped from V and 2 bases from J, the junction kept 8 bases outside the gene matches. From germline, CDR1 is ENHRY and CDR2 SYGVKD. The CDR3 sequence: CATQRTSGTYEQYF. CDR3 DNA: TGTGCCACTCAAAGGACTAGCGGCACCTACGAGCAGTACTTC.

The chain uses TRBV29-1 and TRBJ2-3; TRBD2 agrees at 11 bases. Germline-derived CDR1 and CDR2 are SQVTM and ANQGSEA. CDR3 length: 15 amino acids. V gave up 6 bases and J gave up 2 bases; unmatched junction bases: 7. CDR3 in amino acids: CSVFLAGGFTDTQYF. DNA of the CDR3: TGCAGCGTGTTCCTAGCGGGAGGATTCACAGATACGCAGTATTTT.

The chain uses TRBV7-6 and TRBJ1-6; 9 nucleotides agree with TRBD1. The V segment lost 5 bases and the J segment 5 bases; nucleotides outside the gene matches: 4. Germline V gene data show CDR1 as SGHVS and CDR2 as FNYEAQ. CDR3 length: 15 amino acids. Written as DNA, the CDR3 is TGTGCCAGCAGCCTCGGACAGGGGAATAATTCACCCCTCCACTTT. Its protein product is CASSLGQGNNSPLHF.

The chain recombines TRBV4-3 with TRBJ2-3; TRBD2 agrees at 10 bases. CDR1 is LGHNA, CDR2 YSLEER, per germline. The CDR3 has 15 residues. Trimming cost V 3 bases and J 7 bases; bases outside gene matches: 7. CDR3 in DNA: TGCGCCAGCAGCCATGCTTCTAGCGGGGGAAATACGCAGTATTTT. It encodes CASSHASSGGNTQYF.

Written as DNA, the CDR3 is TGTGCCAGCAGCGGTAGAGGCTACACCTTC. It encodes CASSGRGYTF. V usage is TRBV9 and J usage is TRBJ1-2; no definite D call. Per the germline V gene, CDR1 is SGDLS and CDR2 is YYNGEE. Trimming removed 3 bases from V and 8 bases from J, with 5 bases in between. CDR3 size: 10 residues.

V gene TRBV5-1 combines with J gene TRBJ2-7; 8 bases line up with TRBD2. Unmatched junction bases numbered 14, after V lost 3 bases and J lost 6 bases. CDR3 length: 16 residues. The germline CDR1 and CDR2 sequences are SGHRS and YFSETQ. In DNA form, the CDR3 reads TGCGCCAGCAGCTCCCTGACACGGGAGGGCCTCCGCGAGCAGTACTTC. It is translated as CASSSLTREGLREQYF.

The CDR3 protein is CASSVAVNEKLFF. The CDR3 region has the DNA TGTGCCAGCAGCGTAGCCGTTAATGAAAAACTGTTTTTT. The chain employs TRBV9 and TRBJ1-4; D not resolved. V lost 0 bases to trimming and J lost 4 bases, with 4 bases between them. Germline CDR1 SGDLS, CDR2 YYNGEE. This CDR3 spans 13 amino acids.

The chain links TRBV2 to TRBJ2-7, with 8 nucleotides matching TRBD2. The CDR3 is 12 residues long. J gave up 5 bases and V 11 bases, and 8 bases lay outside the gene matches. CDR1 and CDR2 from the germline V gene are SNHLY and FYNNEI. The DNA for the CDR3 is TGTGCCTCCGGGGGGGGGCGACACGAGCAGTACTTC. It is translated as CASGGGRHEQYF.

The V call is TRBV19, the J call TRBJ1-5, with 7 bases fitting TRBD1. V trimming: 0 bases; J trimming: 5 bases; junction bases outside the gene matches: 10. Germline CDR1 is LNHDA and CDR2 is SQIVND (reference sequence). The CDR3 length is 17 residues. The CDR3, as DNA: TGTGCCAGTAGTATAGATGAAATGGGGACAGAAGATCAGCCCCAGCATTTT. Its translation is CASSIDEMGTEDQPQHF.

This chain connects TRBV6-1 to TRBJ1-3; D possibly corresponds to TRBD1 (6 bases). The CDR3 has 14 amino acids. The V end was cut by 7 bases, the J end by 0 bases, with 10 bases between. Germline lookup yields CDR1 MNHNS and CDR2 SASEGT. The CDR3 DNA reads TGTGCCAGCACCGGACAGCTCTCTGGAAACACCATATATTTT. Encoded protein: CASTGQLSGNTIYF.

This clone was seen more than once but under ten times. The V gene is TRBV5-1, the J gene TRBJ1-5; D not resolved. The CDR3 loop spans 12 amino acids. Deletions cut 9 bases from V and 2 bases from J, with 9 bases between. Germline V gene sequence: CDR1 SGHRS, CDR2 YFSETQ. CDR3 sequence reads: CATFQGNQPQHF. Written as DNA, the CDR3 is TGCGCCACCTTTCAGGGCAATCAGCCCCAGCATTTT.

The chain employs TRBV28 and TRBJ1-5; 7 bases line up with TRBD1. Unmatched junction bases numbered 9, after V lost 5 bases and J lost 2 bases. Per the germline V gene, CDR1 is MDHEN and CDR2 is SYDVKM. The CDR3 contains 16 residues. The CDR3 DNA sequence: TGTGCCAGCAGTCGAACCCCCGGGACAGGCAATCAGCCCCAGCATTTT. It specifies CASSRTPGTGNQPQHF.

The gene calls are TRBV7-2 and TRBJ1-1; 7 positions agree with TRBD1. CDR3 length: 15 amino acids. V shed 0 bases, J shed 4 bases, and the junction held 5 bases outside the gene matches. Germline lookup yields CDR1 SGHTA and CDR2 FQGNSA. The CDR3 coding sequence is TGTGCCAGCAGCTTAGCCGGGGACAGCTTCACTGAAGCTTTCTTT. Protein sequence: CASSLAGDSFTEAFF.

Only one count was recorded for this clone. V is TRBV9 and J is TRBJ1-1; D may be TRBD1 (5 bases). Germline V lookup: CDR1 SGDLS, CDR2 YYNGEE. This CDR3 spans 16 amino acids. V lost 0 bases and J 1 base, leaving 13 bases between the germline ends. DNA for the CDR3: TGTGCCAGCAGCGTAGGTATGGGCGGGGGGAACACTGAAGCTTTCTTT. Amino acids: CASSVGMGGGNTEAFF.

The chain couples TRBV15 to TRBJ1-6, with D perhaps matching TRBD1 (6 bases). The CDR3 loop spans 15 amino acids. V was trimmed by 1 base and J by 7 bases, leaving 11 bases between them. Germline CDR1 reads LNHNV; CDR2 reads YYDKDF (reference sequence). The CDR3 nucleotides are TGTGCCACCAGCAGAGCGGCTGGGGGCAATTCACCCCTCCACTTT. Protein sequence: CATSRAAGGNSPLHF.

This rearrangement joins TRBV6-1 to TRBJ1-4; D may be TRBD1 (6 bases). Looked up from germline, CDR1 is MNHNS and CDR2 is SASEGT. Between the trimmed V and J ends, which lost 2 bases and 5 bases, there was a span of 12 bases. This CDR3 region has 15 residues. The CDR3 sequence is CASSETQGINEKLFF. The CDR3 coding sequence is TGTGCCAGCAGTGAAACACAGGGTATCAATGAAAAACTGTTTTTT.

The chain has TRBV6-5 and TRBJ2-7; 10 bases align to TRBD2. J gave up 3 bases and V 6 bases, and 2 bases lay outside the gene matches. This CDR3 has 13 residues. Germline CDR1 MNHEY, CDR2 SVGAGI. The CDR3 region is CASSRLAGYEQYF. CDR3 in DNA: TGTGCCAGCAGCCGACTAGCGGGCTACGAGCAGTACTTC.

V and J are TRBV29-1 and TRBJ1-1; weak D call: TRBD1 (6 bases). Germline V lookup: CDR1 SQVTM, CDR2 ANQGSEA. V was shortened by 6 bases and J by 8 bases, with 13 bases between the two germline ends. The CDR3 length is 11 residues. CDR3 nucleotides: TGCAGCGTAAACAGACAGGTAGAAGCTTTCTTT. This gives the protein CSVNRQVEAFF.

The rearrangement joins TRBV11-3 to TRBJ2-2, with 11 bases fitting TRBD2. J gave up 2 bases and V 5 bases, and 7 bases lay outside the gene matches. The CDR3 runs 17 residues. The germline CDR1 and CDR2 sequences are SGHNT and YENEEA. The CDR3 is CASSGTSGGLNTGELFF. Here the CDR3 DNA reads TGTGCCAGCAGCGGAACTAGCGGGGGCCTAAACACCGGGGAGCTGTTTTTT. The whole variable domain, filled in from reference TRBV11-3 and TRBJ2-2, reads EAGVVQSPRYKIIEKKQPVAFWCNPISGHNTLYWYLQNLGQGPELLIRYENEEAVDDSQLPKDRFSAERLKGVDSTLKIQPAELGDSAVYLCASSGTSGGLNTGELFFGEGSRLTVL.

This chain connects TRBV7-6 to TRBJ2-5, with D perhaps matching TRBD1 (9 bases). Looked up from germline, CDR1 is SGHVS and CDR2 is FNYEAQ. The CDR3 consists of 16 residues. Trimming cost V 2 bases and J 5 bases, with 18 bases left between them. CDR3 loop: CASSLTTSGQGETQYF. CDR3 bases: TGTGCCAGCAGCTTAACAACTAGCGGACAGGGGGAGACCCAGTACTTC. Full variable domain (missing parts from reference TRBV7-6 and TRBJ2-5): GAGVSQSPRYKVTKRGQDVALRCDPISGHVSLYWYRQALGQGPEFLTYFNYEAQQDKSGLPNDRFSAERPEGSISTLTIQRTEQRDSAMYRCASSLTTSGQGETQYFGPGTRLLVL.

The chain has TRBV7-9 and TRBJ2-7; D is possibly TRBD1 (6 bases). V gave up 0 bases and J gave up 2 bases, with 8 bases separating them. Germline V gene lookup returns CDR1 SEHNR and CDR2 FQNEAQ (reference sequence). This CDR3 has 14 amino acids. The CDR3 DNA sequence: TGTGCCAGCAGCTTAGCCACAGGGACCTACGAGCAGTACTTC. It encodes CASSLATGTYEQYF. The full variable domain, rest sourced from reference TRBV7-9 and TRBJ2-7, is DTGVSQNPRHKITKRGQNVTFRCDPISEHNRLYWYRQTLGQGPEFLTYFQNEAQLEKSRLLSDRFSAERPKGSFSTLEIQRTEQGDSAMYLCASSLATGTYEQYFGPGTRLTVT.

J is TRBJ2-2 and V is TRBV6-6; TRBD2 is a possible D gene (6 bases). The length of the CDR3 is 15 residues. Trimming removed 5 bases from V and 2 bases from J, with 12 bases in between. Germline CDR1 is MNHNY and CDR2 is SVGAGI (reference sequence). The chain's CDR3 is CASSQGLENTGELFF. In DNA form, the CDR3 reads TGTGCCAGCAGTCAGGGACTGGAAAACACCGGGGAGCTGTTTTTT.